Shown below are 21 T cell receptor beta chains from a single sample sequenced in a study of cytomegalovirus exposure and HLA in healthy donors (dated by TCRdb to between 2016 and 2019). The library was produced with the immunoSEQ multiplex PCR assay. The multiplex PCR relied on a mix of 60 forward primers for TCR Vbeta segments and 13 reverse primers for TCR Jbeta segments. Sourced from immuneACCESS, this table was stored by TCRdb with only in-frame sequences that have V and J called. A share of the clones is absent; for the studies checked, an unresolved V gene accounts for under half, and the remainder has no known explanation. The sample table contains fewer than 200,000 clones; only one count was recorded for around 80% of them. About 1.5% of the sample comes from the top ten. Input material: PBMCs. These receptors came from a woman aged 18-29 years in good health and CMV-seronegative.

In regard to this clone: A junction end diverges from the germline sequence, so it may reflect a read error. The V gene is TRBV25-1, the J gene TRBJ1-6; no clear D. CDR1 is MGHDK and CDR2 is SYGVNS in the germline V gene. The CDR3 spans 14 residues. CDR3 nucleotide sequence: TGTGCCAGCAATGAACCGAGCTGGGAGTCACCCCTCCACTTT. Translating it yields CASNEPSWESPLHF.

This chain links TRBV19 with TRBJ2-1; 7 positions match TRBD2. J was trimmed by 7 bases and V by 5 bases; bases with no gene match: 14. Germline V lookup: CDR1 LNHDA, CDR2 SQIVND (reference sequence). The CDR3 covers 16 residues. The CDR3 loop is CASSSLAGPGLNEQFF. The CDR3 coding sequence is TGTGCCAGTAGTTCTTTAGCGGGCCCGGGTCTGAATGAGCAGTTCTTC.

The chain is built from TRBV6-6 and TRBJ1-3, with 7 bases that match TRBD1. The length of the CDR3 is 15 residues. Germline V gene lookup returns CDR1 MNHNY and CDR2 SVGAGI (reference sequence). The trim removed 6 bases at V and 2 bases at J, leaving 7 bases unmatched. This CDR3 reads CASSTIDRAGNTIYF. CDR3 nucleotide sequence: TGTGCCAGCAGCACTATCGACAGGGCTGGAAACACCATATATTTT.

The V and J genes are TRBV19 and TRBJ2-2; tentatively, D is TRBD1 (5 bases). Looked up from germline, CDR1 is LNHDA and CDR2 is SQIVND (reference sequence). Between the trimmed V and J ends, which lost 0 bases and 4 bases, there was a span of 12 bases. The CDR3 runs to 16 residues. The DNA for the CDR3 is TGTGCCAGTAGTATAGATCCAGGGATTGGCACCGGGGAGCTGTTTTTT. It codes for CASSIDPGIGTGELFF.

This clone was observed a few times. This sequence joins TRBV6-5 and TRBJ2-7; tentatively, D is TRBD2 (6 bases). The ends were cut back, 7 bases at V and 3 bases at J, with 19 bases in the middle. The CDR3 contains 15 residues. Germline V gene data show CDR1 as MNHEY and CDR2 as SVGAGI. In DNA form, the CDR3 reads TGTGCCAGCACCGAGATGCGGGATAACCGCTACGAGCAGTACTTC. This translates into CASTEMRDNRYEQYF.

This clone was recorded once. V is TRBV7-6 and J is TRBJ1-5, with 9 bases identical to TRBD1. This CDR3 has 17 residues. Germline trimming cut 3 bases from V and 0 bases from J; bases unmatched to any gene: 6. Germline V gives CDR1 SGHVS, CDR2 FNYEAQ. The CDR3 DNA sequence: TGTGCCAGCAGCTTGAGGACAGGGGCTTATAGCAATCAGCCCCAGCATTTT. This codes for CASSLRTGAYSNQPQHF.

This clone turned up a few times. The chain uses TRBV6-5 and TRBJ1-1; D not resolved. Germline CDR1 is MNHEY and CDR2 is SVGAGI. CDR3 length: 14 amino acids. V was cut by 5 bases and J by 1 base, with 11 bases left in between. The CDR3 DNA sequence: TGTGCCAGCAGTCGTTCGAGGGAGAACACTGAAGCTTTCTTT. It yields the protein CASSRSRENTEAFF.

This clone was found a few times. J is TRBJ2-4 and V is TRBV19; TRBD1 matches at 8 bases. The germline V gene encodes CDR1 LNHDA and CDR2 SQIVND (reference sequence). J gave up 2 bases and V 2 bases, and 5 bases lay outside the gene matches. CDR3 length: 16 residues. The CDR3 loop is CASSIQGAVTKNIQYF. The DNA of the CDR3 is TGTGCCAGTAGTATACAGGGGGCTGTTACCAAAAACATTCAGTACTTC.

This chain connects TRBV27 to TRBJ2-1; D remains ambiguous. CDR1 MNHEY and CDR2 SMNVEV come from the germline V gene (reference sequence). This CDR3 contains 17 residues. With 8 bases removed from V and 5 bases from J, the gap between germline ends came to 25 bases. CDR3 in DNA: TGTGCCAGCTCCCTTATGCCCCCGTACTCAGGAAACAATGAGCAGTTCTTC. Its protein is CASSLMPPYSGNNEQFF.

The rearrangement links TRBV6-5 to TRBJ2-5, with a possible D match to TRBD2 (6 bases). Trimming pared 0 bases from V and 7 bases from J, leaving 12 bases between. This CDR3 contains 14 residues. Germline V gives CDR1 MNHEY, CDR2 SVGAGI. The CDR3 DNA follows: TGTGCCAGCAGTTACTCGCGGGGTGGTTGGACCCAGTACTTC. Protein: CASSYSRGGWTQYF.

The chain has TRBV18 and TRBJ2-7; possibly TRBD2 for D (6 bases). Germline CDR1 KGHSH, CDR2 LQKENI. This CDR3 has 18 residues. Deletions cut 4 bases from V and 2 bases from J, with 24 bases between. As DNA, the CDR3 is TGTGCCAGCTCACTGTCAGGGAACGGGGGTGTGAGGACCTACGAGCAGTACTTC. This translates into CASSLSGNGGVRTYEQYF.

This clone was picked up a small number of times. The chain recombines TRBV6-5 with TRBJ2-7; 10 bases fit TRBD2. V lost 6 bases and J lost 5; bases outside the gene matches: 4. Germline assignment: CDR1 MNHEY and CDR2 SVGAGI. This CDR3 spans 13 amino acids. The CDR3 loop is CASRPSGSNEQYF. CDR3 nucleotides: TGTGCCAGCAGACCTAGCGGGAGTAACGAGCAGTACTTC.

This rearrangement joins TRBV15 to TRBJ2-1; TRBD2 agrees at 9 bases. Germline CDR1 LNHNV, CDR2 YYDKDF (reference sequence). The CDR3 has 15 amino acids. The trim removed 1 base at V and 8 bases at J, leaving 6 bases unmatched. DNA of the CDR3: TGTGCCACCAGCAGAGTTGGCGGGAGGGGGTATGAGCAGTTCTTC. Translated: CATSRVGGRGYEQFF. Full variable domain (rest looked up from reference TRBV15 and TRBJ2-1): DAMVIQNPRYQVTQFGKPVTLSCSQTLNHNVMYWYQQKSSQAPKLLFHYYDKDFNNEADTPDNFQSRRPNTSFCFLDIRSPGLGDTAMYLCATSRVGGRGYEQFFGPGTRLTVL.

The CDR3 bases are TGTGCCAGCAGCTCGGGGACAGGAGCTTTCTTT. Encoded protein: CASSSGTGAFF. The V gene is TRBV5-6, the J gene TRBJ1-1; TRBD1 agrees at 8 bases. This CDR3 has 11 amino acids. After removal of 3 bases from V and 10 bases from J, the junction contained 2 bases not matched to a gene. Germline lookup yields CDR1 SGHDT and CDR2 YYEEEE.

J is TRBJ2-2 and V is TRBV29-1; D call uncertain. The CDR3 has 14 residues. Germline values: CDR1 SQVTM, CDR2 ANQGSEA. Trimming shortened V by 3 bases and J by 7 bases, and 15 bases separated the two germline ends. CDR3 residues: CSVDLNEPRGELFF. The CDR3 coding sequence is TGCAGCGTTGATCTTAACGAGCCCCGCGGGGAGCTGTTTTTT.

This rearrangement joins TRBV19 to TRBJ2-1; 10 bases are a match to TRBD2. Germline V CDR1 and CDR2: LNHDA, SQIVND (reference sequence). V lost 10 bases, J lost 7 bases, and 13 bases stayed unmatched. The CDR3 loop spans 15 amino acids. CDR3 nucleotide sequence: TGTGCCACCCAGCGGGGGGGTAGCGGGAGAAATGAGCAGTTCTTC. This sequence encodes CATQRGGSGRNEQFF.

This clone occurred a few times. At one end the junction does not follow the germline gene, possibly because of a read error. Other DNA variants within this sample encode the same CDR3. The genes are TRBV7-7 and TRBJ1-1, with 7 bases identical to TRBD1. CDR3 length: 13 residues. Germline V CDR1 and CDR2: SSHAT, FNYEAQ (reference sequence). This chain's CDR3 is CASSQGGNTEAFF. CDR3 coding DNA: TGTGCTAGCAGCCAGGGGGGGAACACTGAAGCTTTCTTT.

The chain is built from TRBV29-1 and TRBJ2-6; weak D call: TRBD2 (6 bases). The CDR3 loop spans 17 amino acids. V was cut by 0 bases and J by 3 bases, with 15 bases left in between. Germline V CDR1 and CDR2: SQVTM, ANQGSEA. In DNA, the CDR3 is TGCAGCGTTGAAGATCGGGCTGGGGGGTTTGGGGCCAACGTCCTGACTTTC. Its protein product is CSVEDRAGGFGANVLTF.

This chain links TRBV11-2 with TRBJ1-4; D is perhaps TRBD1 (6 bases). With 6 bases removed from V and 8 bases from J, the gap between germline ends came to 16 bases. The germline V gene has CDR1 SGHAT and CDR2 FQNNGV. There are 14 residues in the CDR3. CDR3 protein: CASRVPGHPEKLFF. CDR3 bases: TGTGCCAGCAGAGTACCGGGACACCCGGAAAAACTGTTTTTT. The full variable domain, in which reference TRBV11-2 and TRBJ1-4 provide the parts outside the CDR3, is EAGVAQSPRYKIIEKRQSVAFWCNPISGHATLYWYQQILGQGPKLLIQFQNNGVVDDSQLPKDRFSAERLKGVDSTLKIQPAKLEDSAVYLCASRVPGHPEKLFFGSGTQLSVL.

The chain links TRBV7-2 to TRBJ1-5; the D gene is possibly TRBD1 (6 bases). From germline, CDR1 is SGHTA and CDR2 FQGNSA. CDR3 length equals 13 residues. With 7 bases removed from V and 7 bases from J, the gap between germline ends came to 14 bases. The CDR3 region has the DNA TGTGCCAGCACCTGGGACACGCGCCAGCCCCAGCATTTT. It codes for CASTWDTRQPQHF.

The chain carries TRBV28 and TRBJ2-7, with 9 bases identical to TRBD2. The length of the CDR3 is 15 residues. Germline V lookup: CDR1 MDHEN, CDR2 SYDVKM. V lost 3 bases to trimming and J lost 2 bases; unmatched junction nucleotides: 5. CDR3 sequence (DNA): TGTGCCAGCAGTTTGATGATAGCGGGAGCCTACGAGCAGTACTTC. It translates to CASSLMIAGAYEQYF.